These 27 T cell receptor beta chains originate from one sample sequenced in a study of technical replicates of blood from a few donors. Only in-frame clones appear in the TCRdb table, and some are missing; sequencing was by immunoSEQ multiplex PCR. The sample carries roughly 70,000 clones, roughly 92% recorded once. Source material: T cells isolated from PBMCs. The receptor source for this set is a human donor in good health.

This clone was picked up one time. The V and J genes are TRBV7-9 and TRBJ2-3; tentative D call: TRBD2 (6 bases). CDR1 SEHNR and CDR2 FQNEAQ come from the germline V gene (reference sequence). The germline V and J ends were trimmed by 5 bases and 5 bases, with 20 bases remaining between them. This CDR3 is built from 16 residues. The CDR3 bases are TGTGCCAGCAGCCTGCTCGCGGGACTTTTTATAGATACGCAGTATTTT. Its translation is CASSLLAGLFIDTQYF.

This rearrangement joins TRBV4-1 to TRBJ1-1; D is perhaps TRBD1 (5 bases). The germline V and J ends were trimmed by 7 bases and 0 bases, with 9 bases remaining between them. The CDR3 extends over 13 amino acids. The germline V gene has CDR1 MGHRA and CDR2 YSYEKL. The CDR3 spells CASTRVMNTEAFF. CDR3 sequence (DNA): TGCGCCAGCACCAGGGTTATGAACACTGAAGCTTTCTTT.

This rearrangement joins TRBV5-1 to TRBJ2-2; D gene uncertain. Trimming shortened V by 4 bases and J by 0 bases, and 10 bases separated the two germline ends. Germline assignment: CDR1 SGHRS and CDR2 YFSETQ. The CDR3 totals 15 residues. The CDR3 nucleotides are TGCGCCAGCAGCCCGGGTTCTGCGAACACCGGGGAGCTGTTTTTT. Encoded protein: CASSPGSANTGELFF.

The sample holds one count of this clone. The chain has TRBV7-3 and TRBJ2-5; D uncertain. The ends were cut back, 5 bases at V and 4 bases at J, with 11 bases in the middle. The CDR3 has 13 residues. The V gene's germline CDR1 is SGHTA and CDR2 FQGTGA. The CDR3 region is CASSAQFGETQYF. The CDR3 DNA reads as TGTGCCAGCAGCGCCCAATTCGGAGAGACCCAGTACTTC.

This chain uses TRBV14 with TRBJ1-1, with D perhaps matching TRBD1 (6 bases). Trimming cost V 2 bases and J 10 bases, with 14 bases left between them. CDR3 length: 13 amino acids. The germline CDR1 and CDR2 sequences are SGHDN and FVKESK. CDR3 amino acids: CASSQFGSRGAFF. Written as DNA, the CDR3 is TGTGCCAGCAGCCAATTTGGTTCCAGGGGAGCTTTCTTT. Looking up the rest from reference TRBV14 and TRBJ1-1 gives the full variable domain: EAGVTQFPSHSVIEKGQTVTLRCDPISGHDNLYWYRRVMGKEIKFLLHFVKESKQDESGMPNNRFLAERTGGTYSTLKVQPAELEDSGVYFCASSQFGSRGAFFGQGTRLTVV.

The rearrangement links TRBV6-1 to TRBJ2-7; D gene ambiguous. The ends were cut back, 8 bases at V and 3 bases at J, with 14 bases in the middle. There are 13 residues in the CDR3. Germline V CDR1 and CDR2: MNHNS, SASEGT. The CDR3 coding sequence is TGTGCCAGCGTATCGTCCCCCGTCTACGAGCAGTACTTC. Amino acid sequence: CASVSSPVYEQYF.

The chain uses TRBV5-1 and TRBJ2-7, with TRBD1 matching 9 bases. Looked up from germline, CDR1 is SGHRS and CDR2 is YFSETQ. The CDR3 length is 14 residues. V shed 4 bases, J shed 2 bases, and the junction held 4 bases outside the gene matches. CDR3 region: CASSPGQGPYEQYF. CDR3 sequence (DNA): TGCGCCAGCAGCCCGGGACAGGGACCCTACGAGCAGTACTTC.

The chain is built from TRBV7-9 and TRBJ2-3; TRBD2 aligns across 7 bases. The CDR3 loop spans 18 amino acids. In germline, CDR1 is SEHNR, CDR2 FQNEAQ (reference sequence). V lost 3 bases, J lost 6 bases, and 18 bases stayed unmatched. CDR3 protein: CASSFDFSPGVGRDTQYF. The CDR3 nucleotides read TGTGCCAGCAGCTTTGATTTCAGTCCGGGAGTCGGGAGGGATACGCAGTATTTT.

V is TRBV11-3 and J is TRBJ2-7; the D gene is possibly TRBD2 (5 bases). Germline CDR1 reads SGHNT; CDR2 reads YENEEA. This CDR3 contains 12 residues. V lost 5 bases to trimming and J lost 7 bases, with 12 bases between them. CDR3 nucleotide sequence: TGTGCCAGCAGCCCCCTTTGGAGGGAGCAGTACTTC. It is translated as CASSPLWREQYF.

This rearrangement joins TRBV10-1 to TRBJ2-7; TRBD2 matches 9 bases. This CDR3 has 15 amino acids. Germline CDR1 is WNHNN and CDR2 is SYGVQD (reference sequence). With 3 bases clipped from V and 0 bases from J, the junction kept 3 bases outside the gene matches. The CDR3: CASSEGLASSYEQYF. The CDR3 nucleotides read TGCGCCAGCAGTGAAGGACTAGCGAGCTCCTACGAGCAGTACTTC.

The rearrangement links TRBV5-6 to TRBJ2-1; 9 nucleotides agree with TRBD2. The V gene's germline CDR1 is SGHDT and CDR2 YYEEEE. CDR3 length equals 18 residues. V trimming: 3 bases; J trimming: 6 bases; junction bases outside the gene matches: 16. CDR3 in amino acids: CASSSPVSFSGLANEQFF. DNA of the CDR3: TGTGCCAGCAGCTCTCCGGTTAGTTTTTCGGGACTAGCCAATGAGCAGTTCTTC.

The gene calls are TRBV5-1 and TRBJ1-6; possibly TRBD1 for D (6 bases). The germline V gene has CDR1 SGHRS and CDR2 YFSETQ. This CDR3 spans 17 amino acids. V lost 0 bases, J lost 6 bases, and 16 bases lay in between. The CDR3 sequence: CASSLGVRGELNSPLHF. DNA for the CDR3: TGCGCCAGCAGCTTGGGAGTCAGGGGCGAGCTTAATTCACCCCTCCACTTT.

This clone was seen once. The V and J genes are TRBV29-1 and TRBJ2-7, with 7 positions matching TRBD1. The CDR3 contains 13 residues. J gave up 3 bases and V 4 bases, and 6 bases lay outside the gene matches. Per germline, CDR1 SQVTM and CDR2 ANQGSEA. This chain's CDR3 is CSVGVTGVYEQYF. The CDR3 DNA reads TGCAGCGTTGGAGTCACAGGGGTCTACGAGCAGTACTTC.

The chain links TRBV6-4 to TRBJ2-1; 7 bases align to TRBD2. This CDR3 is built from 14 residues. With V trimmed by 7 bases and J by 9 bases, 12 bases remained unmatched. Germline V lookup: CDR1 MRHNA, CDR2 SNTAGT. CDR3 sequence: CASTPEAGSVEQFF. CDR3 nucleotide sequence: TGTGCCAGCACTCCGGAAGCGGGATCGGTTGAGCAGTTCTTC.

This chain uses TRBV11-2 with TRBJ2-7; 7 nucleotides agree with TRBD2. The V and J ends lost 4 bases and 3 bases, in that order; junction bases with no gene match: 9. CDR1 and CDR2 from the germline V gene are SGHAT and FQNNGV. The CDR3 length is 15 residues. CDR3 protein: CASSSVRGEYYEQYF. CDR3 nucleotides: TGTGCCAGCAGCTCCGTCCGGGGGGAGTACTACGAGCAGTACTTC.

This chain connects TRBV19 to TRBJ1-2; D not certain. Germline-derived CDR1 and CDR2 are LNHDA and SQIVND (reference sequence). This CDR3 has 12 amino acids. The V gene lost 2 bases and the J gene lost 3 bases, with 4 bases spanning the gap. This chain's CDR3 is CASSITDYGYTF. CDR3 DNA: TGTGCCAGTAGTATAACTGACTATGGCTACACCTTC.

In this sample, this clone turned up once. The chain combines TRBV5-4 with TRBJ1-1; D might be TRBD1 (5 bases). CDR3 length equals 15 residues. From germline, CDR1 is SGHNT and CDR2 YYREEE (reference sequence). V gave up 4 bases and J gave up 5 bases, with 18 bases separating them. CDR3 loop: CASSLGEGQWTEAFF. The CDR3, as DNA: TGTGCCAGCAGCCTGGGGGAGGGGCAGTGGACTGAAGCTTTCTTT. The full variable domain, completed using reference TRBV5-4 and TRBJ1-1, is ETGVTQSPTHLIKTRGQQVTLRCSSQSGHNTVSWYQQALGQGPQFIFQYYREEENGRGNFPPRFSGLQFPNYSSELNVNALELDDSALYLCASSLGEGQWTEAFFGQGTRLTVV.

The chain has TRBV7-3 and TRBJ2-2; tentative D call: TRBD1 (6 bases). Per the germline V gene, CDR1 is SGHTA and CDR2 is FQGTGA. The CDR3 is made up of 13 amino acids. V gave up 5 bases and J gave up 9 bases, with 13 bases separating them. CDR3 region: CASSLMGARELFF. The CDR3 region has the DNA TGTGCCAGCAGCCTCATGGGGGCGCGGGAGCTGTTTTTT.

This chain connects TRBV7-2 to TRBJ2-3, with 9 bases that match TRBD2. The CDR3 is made up of 15 amino acids. With 7 bases clipped from V and 0 bases from J, the junction kept 5 bases outside the gene matches. Germline V lookup: CDR1 SGHTA, CDR2 FQGNSA. In nucleotides, the CDR3 is TGTGCCAGCACCGCGGGGGGGGTTAGCACAGATACGCAGTATTTT. The encoded protein is CASTAGGVSTDTQYF.

The V gene is TRBV11-3, the J gene TRBJ2-1; 8 positions match TRBD2. With V trimmed by 2 bases and J by 8 bases, 2 bases remained unmatched. The CDR3 contains 13 residues. Germline values: CDR1 SGHNT, CDR2 YENEEA. This CDR3 is CASSLSGRDEQFF. The CDR3, as DNA: TGTGCCAGCAGCTTATCCGGGAGGGATGAGCAGTTCTTC.

The chain joins TRBV30 to TRBJ1-3; TRBD1 might be the D (6 bases). The germline gives CDR1 GTSNPN, CDR2 SVGIG (reference sequence). The V end was cut by 4 bases, the J end by 3 bases, with 19 bases between. The CDR3 is 16 amino acids. DNA for the CDR3: TGTGCCTGGACCCGTGCGACAGGACAGTTTGGAAACACCATATATTTT. Protein: CAWTRATGQFGNTIYF.

The chain links TRBV29-1 to TRBJ1-1; unclear D gene. There are 10 residues in the CDR3. Germline V CDR1 and CDR2: SQVTM, ANQGSEA. Deletions cut 7 bases from V and 8 bases from J, with 11 bases between. CDR3 sequence (DNA): TGCAGCGCATACACCATCGAAGCTTTCTTT. Translating gives CSAYTIEAFF.

This clone has only one observation. The rearrangement joins TRBV4-1 to TRBJ1-1; D is unclear. Per the germline V gene, CDR1 is MGHRA and CDR2 is YSYEKL. V was pared by 2 bases and J by 5 bases, with 12 bases between. The CDR3 contains 14 residues. The CDR3 is CASSQKEGWTEAFF. The CDR3 nucleotides are TGCGCCAGCAGCCAAAAGGAGGGTTGGACTGAAGCTTTCTTT.

V gene TRBV7-7 combines with J gene TRBJ1-1; no firm D call. Looked up from germline, CDR1 is SSHAT and CDR2 is FNYEAQ (reference sequence). The ends were cut back, 5 bases at V and 4 bases at J, with 11 bases in the middle. The CDR3 has 13 residues. Here the CDR3 reads CASSQAIGTEAFF. The CDR3 region has the DNA TGTGCCAGCAGCCAGGCTATAGGCACTGAAGCTTTCTTT.

The rearrangement links TRBV5-1 to TRBJ2-2, with unresolved D. Trimming took off 4 bases at V and 5 bases at J, with 12 bases between the two ends. The CDR3 totals 14 residues. CDR1 and CDR2 from the germline V gene are SGHRS and YFSETQ. This CDR3 reads CASSIADPTGELFF. CDR3 nucleotide sequence: TGCGCCAGCAGCATAGCAGATCCGACCGGGGAGCTGTTTTTT.

The chain has TRBV28 and TRBJ2-7; D gene ambiguous. This CDR3 is built from 12 residues. In germline, CDR1 is MDHEN, CDR2 SYDVKM. Trimming took 7 bases from V and 3 from J, leaving 10 bases between them. The CDR3 DNA sequence: TGTGCCAGCACCGCCGACATCTACGAGCAGTACTTC. Translation gives CASTADIYEQYF.

The chain is built from TRBV27 and TRBJ2-7, with 8 positions matching TRBD2. The CDR3 consists of 16 residues. V was pared by 4 bases and J by 5 bases, with 13 bases of the junction left unmatched. Per the germline V gene, CDR1 is MNHEY and CDR2 is SMNVEV (reference sequence). The CDR3 loop is CASSSPIGTRQDEQYF. The CDR3 DNA sequence: TGTGCCAGCAGTTCCCCGATCGGGACTAGACAGGACGAGCAGTACTTC.